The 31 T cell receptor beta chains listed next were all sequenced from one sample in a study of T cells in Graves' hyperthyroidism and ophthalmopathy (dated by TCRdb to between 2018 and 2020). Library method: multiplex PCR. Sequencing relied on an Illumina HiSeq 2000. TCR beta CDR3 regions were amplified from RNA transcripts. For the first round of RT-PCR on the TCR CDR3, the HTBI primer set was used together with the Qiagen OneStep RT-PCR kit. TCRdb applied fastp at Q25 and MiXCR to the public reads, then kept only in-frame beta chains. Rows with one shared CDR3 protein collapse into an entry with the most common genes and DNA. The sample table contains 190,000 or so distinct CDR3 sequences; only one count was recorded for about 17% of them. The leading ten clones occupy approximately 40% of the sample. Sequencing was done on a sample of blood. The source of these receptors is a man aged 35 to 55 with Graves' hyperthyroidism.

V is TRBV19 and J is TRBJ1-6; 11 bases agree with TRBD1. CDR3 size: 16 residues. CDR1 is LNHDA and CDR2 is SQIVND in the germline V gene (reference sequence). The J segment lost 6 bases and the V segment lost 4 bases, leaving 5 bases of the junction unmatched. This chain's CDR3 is CASSTLGTGGNSPLHF. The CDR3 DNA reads TGTGCCAGTAGTACCCTCGGGACAGGGGGTAATTCACCCCTCCACTTT.

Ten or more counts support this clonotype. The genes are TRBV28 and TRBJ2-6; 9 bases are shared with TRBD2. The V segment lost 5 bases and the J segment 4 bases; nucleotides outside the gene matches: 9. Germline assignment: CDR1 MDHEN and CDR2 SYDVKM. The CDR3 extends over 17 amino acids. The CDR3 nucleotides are TGTGCCAGCAGTCAACCGGGACTAGCTGCCGGGGCCAACGTCCTGACTTTC. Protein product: CASSQPGLAAGANVLTF.

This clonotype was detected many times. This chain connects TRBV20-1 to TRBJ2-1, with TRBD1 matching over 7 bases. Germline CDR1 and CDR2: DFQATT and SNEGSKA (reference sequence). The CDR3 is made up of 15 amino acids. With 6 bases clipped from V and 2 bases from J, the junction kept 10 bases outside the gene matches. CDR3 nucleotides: TGCAGTGCCACTACAGGGGTTAGGGCCTACAATGAGCAGTTCTTC. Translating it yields CSATTGVRAYNEQFF.

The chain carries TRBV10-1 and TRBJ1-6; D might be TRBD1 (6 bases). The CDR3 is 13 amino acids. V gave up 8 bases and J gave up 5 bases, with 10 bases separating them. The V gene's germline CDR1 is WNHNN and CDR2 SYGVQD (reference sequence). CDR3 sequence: CASRDNNNSPLHF. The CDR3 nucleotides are TGCGCCAGCCGGGACAACAATAATTCACCCCTCCACTTT.

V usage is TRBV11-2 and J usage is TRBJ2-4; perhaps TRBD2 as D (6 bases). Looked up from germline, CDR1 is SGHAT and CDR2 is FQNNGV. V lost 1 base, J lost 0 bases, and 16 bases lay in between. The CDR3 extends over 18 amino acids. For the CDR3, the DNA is TGTGCCAGCAGCTTAGGCATGACTGGCGGGGTAGCCAAAAACATTCAGTACTTC. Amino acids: CASSLGMTGGVAKNIQYF.

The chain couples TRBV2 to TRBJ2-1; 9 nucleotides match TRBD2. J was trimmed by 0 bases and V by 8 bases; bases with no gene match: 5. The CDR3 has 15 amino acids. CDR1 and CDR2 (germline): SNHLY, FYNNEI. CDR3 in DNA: TGTGCCAGCCCGACTAGCGGCCTCTCCTACAATGAGCAGTTCTTC. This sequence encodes CASPTSGLSYNEQFF.

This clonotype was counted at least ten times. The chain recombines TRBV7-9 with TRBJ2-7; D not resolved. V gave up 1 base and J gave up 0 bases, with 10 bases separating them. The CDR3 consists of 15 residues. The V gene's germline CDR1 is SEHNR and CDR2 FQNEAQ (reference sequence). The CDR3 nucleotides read TGTGCCAGCAGCTTAGGTTCCTGGAGCTCCTACGAGCAGTACTTC. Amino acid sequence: CASSLGSWSSYEQYF.

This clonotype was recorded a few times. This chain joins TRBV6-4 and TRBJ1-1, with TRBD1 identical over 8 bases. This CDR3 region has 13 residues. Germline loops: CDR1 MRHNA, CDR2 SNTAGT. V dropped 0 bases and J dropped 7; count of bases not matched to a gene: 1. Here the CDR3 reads CASSDSGQGEAFF. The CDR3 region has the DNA TGTGCCAGCAGTGACTCAGGACAGGGTGAAGCTTTCTTT.

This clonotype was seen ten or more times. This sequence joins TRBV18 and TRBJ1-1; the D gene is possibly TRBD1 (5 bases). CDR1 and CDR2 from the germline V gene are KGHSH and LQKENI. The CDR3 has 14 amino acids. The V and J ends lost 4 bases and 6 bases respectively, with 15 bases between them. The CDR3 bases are TGTGCCAGCTCACGAGACACGGGGGGTTCTGAAGCTTTCTTT. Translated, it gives CASSRDTGGSEAFF.

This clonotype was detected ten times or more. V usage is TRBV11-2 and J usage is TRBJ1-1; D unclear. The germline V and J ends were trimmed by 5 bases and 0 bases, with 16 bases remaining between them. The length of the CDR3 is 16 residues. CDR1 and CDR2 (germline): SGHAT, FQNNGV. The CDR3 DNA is TGTGCCAGCAGCCTTACTCCCGACACATTGAACACTGAAGCTTTCTTT. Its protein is CASSLTPDTLNTEAFF.

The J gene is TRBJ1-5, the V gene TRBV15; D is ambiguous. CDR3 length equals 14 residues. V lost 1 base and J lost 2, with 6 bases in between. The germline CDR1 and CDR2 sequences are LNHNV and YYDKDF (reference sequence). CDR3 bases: TGTGCCACCAGCAGAGCGGGAGGCAATCAGCCCCAGCATTTT. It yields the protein CATSRAGGNQPQHF. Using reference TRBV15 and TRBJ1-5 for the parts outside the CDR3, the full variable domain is DAMVIQNPRYQVTQFGKPVTLSCSQTLNHNVMYWYQQKSSQAPKLLFHYYDKDFNNEADTPDNFQSRRPNTSFCFLDIRSPGLGDTAMYLCATSRAGGNQPQHFGDGTRLSIL.

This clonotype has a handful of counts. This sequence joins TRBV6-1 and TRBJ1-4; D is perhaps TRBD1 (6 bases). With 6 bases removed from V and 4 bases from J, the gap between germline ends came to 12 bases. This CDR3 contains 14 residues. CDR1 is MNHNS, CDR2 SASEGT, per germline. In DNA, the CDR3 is TGTGCCAGCAGCTGGACAGCCTATAATGAAAAACTGTTTTTT. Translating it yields CASSWTAYNEKLFF.

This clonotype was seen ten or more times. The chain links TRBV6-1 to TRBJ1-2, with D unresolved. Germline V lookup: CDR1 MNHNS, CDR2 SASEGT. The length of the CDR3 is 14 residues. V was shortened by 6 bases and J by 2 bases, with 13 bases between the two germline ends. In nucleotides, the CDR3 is TGTGCCAGCAGCGATGGGCCTGAAAACTATGGCTACACCTTC. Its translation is CASSDGPENYGYTF.

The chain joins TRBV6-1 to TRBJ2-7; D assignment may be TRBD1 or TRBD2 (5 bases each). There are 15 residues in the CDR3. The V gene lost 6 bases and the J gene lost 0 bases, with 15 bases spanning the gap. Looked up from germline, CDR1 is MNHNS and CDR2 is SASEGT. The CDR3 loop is CASRATGPNSYEQYF. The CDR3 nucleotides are TGTGCCAGCAGGGCTACGGGACCCAACTCCTACGAGCAGTACTTC.

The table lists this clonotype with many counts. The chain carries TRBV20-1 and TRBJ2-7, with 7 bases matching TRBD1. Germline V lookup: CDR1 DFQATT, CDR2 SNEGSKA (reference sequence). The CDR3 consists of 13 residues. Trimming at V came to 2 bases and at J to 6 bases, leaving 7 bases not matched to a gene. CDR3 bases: TGCAGTGCTAGAAACAGGGGCCTCCTCGAGCAGTACTTC. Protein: CSARNRGLLEQYF.

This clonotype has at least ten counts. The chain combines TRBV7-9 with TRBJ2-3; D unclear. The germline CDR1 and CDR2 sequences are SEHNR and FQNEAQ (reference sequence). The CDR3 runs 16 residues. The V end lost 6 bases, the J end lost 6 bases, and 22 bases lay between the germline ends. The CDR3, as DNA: TGTGCCAGCAGTCCCCGGACGGCCTCCTACTCCGATACGCAGTATTTT. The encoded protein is CASSPRTASYSDTQYF.

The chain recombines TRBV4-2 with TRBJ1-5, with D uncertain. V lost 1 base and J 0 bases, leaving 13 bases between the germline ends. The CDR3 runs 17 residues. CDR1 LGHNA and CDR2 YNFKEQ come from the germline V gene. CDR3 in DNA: TGTGCCAGCAGCCAAGGAGGCGGAGGGCATAGCAATCAGCCCCAGCATTTT. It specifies CASSQGGGGHSNQPQHF.

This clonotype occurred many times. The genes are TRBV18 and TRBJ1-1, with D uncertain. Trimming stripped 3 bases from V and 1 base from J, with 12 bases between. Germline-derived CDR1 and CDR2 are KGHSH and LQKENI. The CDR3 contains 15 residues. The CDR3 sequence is CASSPTYTENTEAFF. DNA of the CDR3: TGTGCCAGCTCACCGACGTACACCGAGAACACTGAAGCTTTCTTT.

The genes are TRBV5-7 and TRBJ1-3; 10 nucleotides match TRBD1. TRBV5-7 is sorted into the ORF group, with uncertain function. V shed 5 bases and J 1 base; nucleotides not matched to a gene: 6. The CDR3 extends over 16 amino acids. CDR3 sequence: CASRWGQGISGNTIYF. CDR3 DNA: TGTGCCAGCAGATGGGGACAGGGGATTTCTGGAAACACCATATATTTT.

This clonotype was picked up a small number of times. The CDR3 loop is CASSPGQSTLETQYF. The CDR3 DNA sequence: TGTGCCAGCAGTCCTGGCCAGAGTACCTTAGAGACCCAGTACTTC. The rearrangement links TRBV6-1 to TRBJ2-5; D gene unclear. This CDR3 spans 15 amino acids. The V gene's germline CDR1 is MNHNS and CDR2 SASEGT. V was trimmed by 5 bases and J by 4 bases, leaving 17 bases between them.

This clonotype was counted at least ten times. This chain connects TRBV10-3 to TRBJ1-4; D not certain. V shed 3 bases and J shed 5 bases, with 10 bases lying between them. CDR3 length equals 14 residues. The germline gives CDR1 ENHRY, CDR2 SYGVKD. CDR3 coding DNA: TGTGCCATCAGTGACCGGGAGGCGAATGAAAAACTGTTTTTT. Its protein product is CAISDREANEKLFF.

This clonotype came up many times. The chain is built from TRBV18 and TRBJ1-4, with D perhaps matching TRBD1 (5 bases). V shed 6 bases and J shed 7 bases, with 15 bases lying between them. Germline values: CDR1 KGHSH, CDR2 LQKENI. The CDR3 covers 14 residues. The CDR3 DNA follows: TGTGCCAGCTCTCGGGGCCCTGAGGGTGAAAAACTGTTTTTT. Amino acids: CASSRGPEGEKLFF.

CDR3 sequence reads: CASSSHGTGAIEQYF. CDR3 nucleotides: TGTGCCAGCAGCTCGCACGGGACAGGGGCGATCGAGCAGTACTTC. V and J are TRBV7-9 and TRBJ2-7; 10 nucleotides align to TRBD1. The CDR3 has 15 amino acids. CDR1 and CDR2 (germline): SEHNR, FQNEAQ (reference sequence). J lost 6 bases, V lost 4 bases, and 9 bases had no gene match.

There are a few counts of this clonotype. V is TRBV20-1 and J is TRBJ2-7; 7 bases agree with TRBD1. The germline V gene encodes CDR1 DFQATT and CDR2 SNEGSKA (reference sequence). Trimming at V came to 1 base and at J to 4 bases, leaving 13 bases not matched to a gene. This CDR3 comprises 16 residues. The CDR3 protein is CSARGRTQGVRYEQYF. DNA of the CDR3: TGCAGTGCTAGAGGCCGCACCCAGGGGGTACGGTACGAGCAGTACTTC.

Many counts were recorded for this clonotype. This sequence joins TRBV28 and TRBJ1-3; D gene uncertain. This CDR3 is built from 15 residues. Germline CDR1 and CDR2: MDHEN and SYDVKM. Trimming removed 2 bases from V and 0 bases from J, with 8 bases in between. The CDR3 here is CASSLGPRSGNTIYF. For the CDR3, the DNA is TGTGCCAGCAGTTTAGGGCCGCGCTCTGGAAACACCATATATTTT.

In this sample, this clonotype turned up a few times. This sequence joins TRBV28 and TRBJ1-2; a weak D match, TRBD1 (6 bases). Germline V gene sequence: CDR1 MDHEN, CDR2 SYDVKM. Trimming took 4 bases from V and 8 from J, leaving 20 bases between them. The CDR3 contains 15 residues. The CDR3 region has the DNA TGTGCCAGCAGTTCCGATTTGGAGGGGGTTCACGGCTACACCTTC. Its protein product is CASSSDLEGVHGYTF.

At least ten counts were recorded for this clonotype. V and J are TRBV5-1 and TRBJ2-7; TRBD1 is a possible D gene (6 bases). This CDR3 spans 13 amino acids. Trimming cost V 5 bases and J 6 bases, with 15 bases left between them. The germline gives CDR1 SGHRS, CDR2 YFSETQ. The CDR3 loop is CASREGTSGEQYF. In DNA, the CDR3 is TGCGCCAGCAGGGAAGGGACATCGGGCGAGCAGTACTTC. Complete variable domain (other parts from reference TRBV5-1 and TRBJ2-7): KAGVTQTPRYLIKTRGQQVTLSCSPISGHRSVSWYQQTPGQGLQFLFEYFSETQRNKGNFPGRFSGRQFSNSRSEMNVSTLELGDSALYLCASREGTSGEQYFGPGTRLTVT.

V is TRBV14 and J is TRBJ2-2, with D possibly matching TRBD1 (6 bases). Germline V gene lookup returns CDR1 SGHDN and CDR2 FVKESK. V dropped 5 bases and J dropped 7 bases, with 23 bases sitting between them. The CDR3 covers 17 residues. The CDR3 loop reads CASSSNRYRDLNGELFF. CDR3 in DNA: TGTGCCAGCAGCTCTAATCGCTACAGGGATTTAAACGGGGAGCTGTTTTTT.

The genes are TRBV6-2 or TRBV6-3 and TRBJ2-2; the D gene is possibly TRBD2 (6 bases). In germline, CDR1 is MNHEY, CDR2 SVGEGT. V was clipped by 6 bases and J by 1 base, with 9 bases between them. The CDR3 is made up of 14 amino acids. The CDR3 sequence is CASRTGLNTGELFF. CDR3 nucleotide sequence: TGTGCCAGCAGAACGGGACTGAACACCGGGGAGCTGTTTTTT.

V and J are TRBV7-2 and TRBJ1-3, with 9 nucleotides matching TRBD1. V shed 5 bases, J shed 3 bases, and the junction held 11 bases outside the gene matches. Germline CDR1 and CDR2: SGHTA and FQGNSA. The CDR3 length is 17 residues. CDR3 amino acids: CASSSSGTGSVGNTIYF. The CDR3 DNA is TGTGCCAGCAGCAGTTCCGGGACAGGGTCTGTTGGAAACACCATATATTTT.

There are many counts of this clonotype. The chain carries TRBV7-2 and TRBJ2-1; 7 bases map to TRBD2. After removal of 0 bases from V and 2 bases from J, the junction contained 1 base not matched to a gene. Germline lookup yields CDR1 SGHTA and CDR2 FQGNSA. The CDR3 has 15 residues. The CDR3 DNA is TGTGCCAGCAGCTTAGCGGGACTAACCTACAATGAGCAGTTCTTC. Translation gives CASSLAGLTYNEQFF.